Listed here is a single T cell receptor (beta chain). From 500 ng total RNA, TCR beta cDNA was generated with a primer in the constant region. Investigators got TCR beta libraries out of three nested multiplex PCR rounds, done with slightly modified ARM-PCR. The study ran its first two PCR rounds for approximately 11 cycles each, using TRBV1-TRBV30 forward primers and a C-beta reverse primer. TCRdb re-called the multiplex PCR reads through MiXCR, storing one row per CDR3 protein. The sample has about 200,000 distinct CDR3 sequences, less than 75% seen once. The source of the blood RNA was unsorted whole blood, and germline DNA was extracted as well. The record originates from a study of tumor-infiltrating lymphocytes in primary liver carcinoma. From germline, CDR1 is SGHNT and CDR2 YYREEE (reference sequence). The CDR3 is 16 amino acids. V lost 0 bases and J lost 7, with 17 bases in between.

The chain has TRBV5-4 and TRBJ2-1; D not resolved. The sequencing sample was made of peripheral blood. The source is a woman between 55 and 75 years old with primary liver carcinoma and hepatitis B virus infection. The CDR3 DNA sequence: TGTGCCAGCAGCTTGGGGGCCGAGACCAGCAATAATGAGCAGTTCTTC. It codes for CASSLGAETSNNEQFF. Based on the CDR3 plus reference TRBV5-4 and TRBJ2-1, the full variable domain is ETGVTQSPTHLIKTRGQQVTLRCSSQSGHNTVSWYQQALGQGPQFIFQYYREEENGRGNFPPRFSGLQFPNYSSELNVNALELDDSALYLCASSLGAETSNNEQFFGPGTRLTVL.